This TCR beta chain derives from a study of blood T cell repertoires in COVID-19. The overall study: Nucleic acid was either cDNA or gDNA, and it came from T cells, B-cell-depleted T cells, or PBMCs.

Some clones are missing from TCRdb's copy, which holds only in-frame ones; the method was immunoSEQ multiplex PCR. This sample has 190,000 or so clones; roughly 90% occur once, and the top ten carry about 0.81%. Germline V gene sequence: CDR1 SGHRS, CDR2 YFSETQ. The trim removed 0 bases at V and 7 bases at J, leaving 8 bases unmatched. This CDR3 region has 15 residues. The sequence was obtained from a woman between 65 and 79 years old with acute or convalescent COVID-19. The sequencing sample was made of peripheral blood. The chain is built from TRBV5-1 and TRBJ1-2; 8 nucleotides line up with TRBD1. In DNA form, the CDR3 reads TGCGCCAGCAGCTTGGCCAAGTTGACAGGGGCTGGCTACACCTTC. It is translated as CASSLAKLTGAGYTF. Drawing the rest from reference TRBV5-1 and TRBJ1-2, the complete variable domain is KAGVTQTPRYLIKTRGQQVTLSCSPISGHRSVSWYQQTPGQGLQFLFEYFSETQRNKGNFPGRFSGRQFSNSRSEMNVSTLELGDSALYLCASSLAKLTGAGYTFGSGTRLTVV.